This T cell receptor (beta chain) was documented in a study of blood T cell repertoires in COVID-19. Study-wide context: Italy, Spain and the United States were the sources of the convalescent and acute COVID-19 samples. Sample material is recorded as cDNA or gDNA derived from T cells, B-cell-depleted T cells, or PBMCs.

CDR1 and CDR2 from the germline V gene are SGDLS and YYNGEE. Trimming removed 6 bases at V and 4 bases at J, with 13 bases between. CDR3 length: 13 amino acids. Original analysis: Reference gene primers were amplified, and this amplification served to estimate nucleated cell counts. TCRdb keeps only in-frame clones here, not all; method: immunoSEQ multiplex PCR. D and trimming were read from the DNA, whereas the V and J calls and clone size are those reported in that table. This table has 77,000 or so clones, about 85% appearing once. The clonotype originates from a man older than 75 with acute or convalescent COVID-19. The sample comprised peripheral blood. The V gene is TRBV9, the J gene TRBJ1-1, with TRBD1 as a possible D gene (5 bases). CDR3 sequence (DNA): TGTGCCAGCACACTAGCGGGGGGCACTGAAGCTTTCTTT. Residues: CASTLAGGTEAFF.